The 29 T cell receptor beta chains below come from one sample, sequenced in a study of CD8 T cells in ankylosing spondylitis. TCRdb processed the 5' RACE reads anew with MiXCR; each CDR3 protein has one entry. The sample contains approximately 92,000 distinct CDR3 sequences, approximately 9% of which appear only once. The sample consisted of blood, either unsorted or a sorted T cell fraction (not recorded which). Receptors were obtained from a male donor with ankylosing spondylitis or in good health (not recorded which).

The chain has TRBV7-6 and TRBJ2-7; 13 nucleotides match TRBD2. From germline, CDR1 is SGHVS and CDR2 FNYEAQ. Germline trimming cut 4 bases from V and 6 bases from J; bases unmatched to any gene: 6. The CDR3 sequence is 15 residues long. The DNA for the CDR3 is TGTGCCAGCAGCTCCCTAACTAGCGGGGGGGCCGAGCAGTACTTC. Translating gives CASSSLTSGGAEQYF.

This clonotype was counted ten times or more. The chain has TRBV27 and TRBJ2-1, with D hard to call. The V end lost 3 bases, the J end lost 0 bases, and 6 bases lay between the germline ends. Germline-derived CDR1 and CDR2 are MNHEY and SMNVEV (reference sequence). The CDR3 is 14 amino acids. The CDR3 sequence is CASSLSLSYNEQFF. The CDR3 DNA reads as TGTGCCAGCAGTTTGTCGCTCTCCTACAATGAGCAGTTCTTC.

This clonotype was counted a few times. V usage is TRBV23-1 and J usage is TRBJ2-4; either TRBD1 or TRBD2 may supply D (6 bases each). TRBV23-1 counts as an open reading frame of uncertain function. V lost 5 bases and J lost 8, with 22 bases in between. The CDR3 length is 16 residues. The CDR3 is CASSSGRRGEKYIQYF. DNA of the CDR3: TGCGCCAGCAGTAGCGGCCGGAGGGGGGAAAAATACATTCAGTACTTC.

This clonotype showed up many times. Written as DNA, the CDR3 is TGTGCCAGCGGTTCCCGGGACGTGATCTATGGCTACACCTTC. Its protein is CASGSRDVIYGYTF. This chain joins TRBV6-5 and TRBJ1-2, with D maybe TRBD1 (5 bases). CDR1 MNHEY and CDR2 SVGAGI come from the germline V gene. V was shortened by 8 bases and J by 4 bases, with 17 bases between the two germline ends. There are 14 residues in the CDR3.

This clonotype has at least ten counts. The gene calls are TRBV11-2 and TRBJ1-1; 7 bases align to TRBD1. Germline CDR1 and CDR2: SGHAT and FQNNGV. Trimming took 3 bases from V and 1 from J; bases not matched to a gene: 8. CDR3 size: 16 residues. The chain's CDR3 is CASSLIGQEKNTEAFF. CDR3 sequence (DNA): TGTGCCAGCAGCTTGATAGGACAGGAGAAGAACACTGAAGCTTTCTTT.

This clonotype was observed at least ten times. V gene TRBV10-3 combines with J gene TRBJ1-1; TRBD1 is a possible D gene (6 bases). With 4 bases removed from V and 1 base from J, the gap between germline ends came to 10 bases. The germline V gene encodes CDR1 ENHRY and CDR2 SYGVKD. The CDR3 extends over 14 amino acids. The CDR3, as DNA: TGTGCCATCAGTGGGAACAGGGAGAACACTGAAGCTTTCTTT. Translating gives CAISGNRENTEAFF.

This clonotype was seen ten or more times. The chain is built from TRBV12-3 or TRBV12-4 and TRBJ2-7; D is undetermined. Trimming left V 3 bases short and J 3 bases short, with 6 bases between. The CDR3 sequence is 12 residues long. The CDR3 loop reads CASSFIVYEQYF. Here the CDR3 DNA reads TGTGCCAGCAGTTTTATAGTCTACGAGCAGTACTTC.

This clonotype was seen repeatedly, ten times or more. The chain has TRBV28 and TRBJ2-1; tentative D call: TRBD2 (5 bases). The V gene's germline CDR1 is MDHEN and CDR2 SYDVKM. V was trimmed by 1 base and J by 0 bases, leaving 10 bases between them. The CDR3 covers 16 residues. The DNA for the CDR3 is TGTGCCAGCAGTTTATCCCTAGGGAGCTCCTACAATGAGCAGTTCTTC. The encoded protein is CASSLSLGSSYNEQFF.

Ten or more counts support this clonotype. This chain links TRBV24-1 with TRBJ2-3; possible D gene TRBD1, 6 bases. Germline assignment: CDR1 KGHDR and CDR2 SFDVKD. V lost 7 bases and J 2 bases, leaving 12 bases between the germline ends. The CDR3 runs 14 residues. In DNA, the CDR3 is TGTGCCACCAGCCGGGACATTTACACAGATACGCAGTATTTT. This translates into CATSRDIYTDTQYF.

This clonotype was observed at least ten times. The rearrangement uses TRBV6-1 and TRBJ2-1; no clear D gene. V lost 4 bases and J 12 bases, leaving 10 bases between the germline ends. Germline CDR1 MNHNS, CDR2 SASEGT. CDR3 size: 11 residues. The DNA of the CDR3 is TGTGCCAGCAGTGGCTACTACTGGCAGTTCTTC. This encodes CASSGYYWQFF.

In its sample, this clonotype was seen many times. V and J are TRBV13 and TRBJ2-7; D remains ambiguous. From germline, CDR1 is PRHDT and CDR2 FYEKMQ (reference sequence). Trimming stripped 5 bases from V and 3 bases from J, with 11 bases between. CDR3 length equals 13 residues. CDR3 sequence (DNA): TGTGCCAGCAGCGAATCGGCTTACTACGAGCAGTACTTC. Its protein product is CASSESAYYEQYF. The full variable domain, rest sourced from reference TRBV13 and TRBJ2-7, is AAGVIQSPRHLIKEKRETATLKCYPIPRHDTVYWYQQGPGQDPQFLISFYEKMQSDKGSIPDRFSAQQFSDYHSELNMSSLELGDSALYFCASSESAYYEQYFGPGTRLTVT.

This clonotype was detected only a few times. V and J are TRBV5-1 and TRBJ1-1, with no clear D. This CDR3 is 14 amino acids long. The V and J ends lost 2 bases and 1 base respectively, with 9 bases between them. Germline CDR1 reads SGHRS; CDR2 reads YFSETQ. DNA of the CDR3: TGCGCCAGCAGCTTTTCCTCAGAGAACACTGAAGCTTTCTTT. It is translated as CASSFSSENTEAFF.

CDR3 DNA sequence: TGCGCCAGCAGCTTGGGTGAGAAGCAGTACTTC. This translates into CASSLGEKQYF. This chain uses TRBV5-1 with TRBJ2-7; D is uncertain. From germline, CDR1 is SGHRS and CDR2 YFSETQ. Trimming left V 0 bases short and J 8 bases short, with 6 bases between. This CDR3 comprises 11 residues.

This clonotype was seen at least ten times. The rearrangement joins TRBV7-8 to TRBJ1-4; D remains ambiguous. The CDR3 loop spans 14 amino acids. Germline values: CDR1 SGHVS, CDR2 FQNEAQ. The V gene lost 8 bases and the J gene lost 4 bases, with 14 bases spanning the gap. CDR3 in amino acids: CASRPRALNEKLFF. The DNA of the CDR3 is TGTGCCAGCCGCCCGAGGGCCCTTAATGAAAAACTGTTTTTT.

J is TRBJ2-4 and V is TRBV20-1, with 11 bases matching TRBD2. This CDR3 spans 17 amino acids. V was clipped by 6 bases and J by 2 bases; unmatched bases: 12. Germline values: CDR1 DFQATT, CDR2 SNEGSKA (reference sequence). The CDR3 DNA follows: TGCAGTGCCAGCCTAGCGGGGGGTCAGGTCCCCAAAAACATTCAGTACTTC. Its translation: CSASLAGGQVPKNIQYF.

CDR3 nucleotides: TGTGCCAGCAGCCCGGGACAGTTAAACACCGGGGAGCTGTTTTTT. This sequence encodes CASSPGQLNTGELFF. The chain combines TRBV7-2 with TRBJ2-2; 7 bases match TRBD1. The CDR3 sequence is 15 residues long. J was trimmed by 2 bases and V by 5 bases; bases with no gene match: 5. Germline V CDR1 and CDR2: SGHTA, FQGNSA.

At least ten counts were recorded for this clonotype. The chain combines TRBV5-1 with TRBJ2-7; D tentatively reads TRBD1 or TRBD2 (5 bases each). The CDR3 has 14 residues. Trimming shortened V by 4 bases and J by 5 bases, and 16 bases separated the two germline ends. Germline CDR1 and CDR2: SGHRS and YFSETQ. CDR3 nucleotides: TGCGCCAGCAGCCTGGGGGAAAGACGCGACGAGCAGTACTTC. Translating it yields CASSLGERRDEQYF. Looking up the rest from reference TRBV5-1 and TRBJ2-7 gives the full variable domain: KAGVTQTPRYLIKTRGQQVTLSCSPISGHRSVSWYQQTPGQGLQFLFEYFSETQRNKGNFPGRFSGRQFSNSRSEMNVSTLELGDSALYLCASSLGERRDEQYFGPGTRLTVT.

The gene calls are TRBV12-3 or TRBV12-4 and TRBJ2-7; the match to TRBD2 covers 11 bases. The J segment lost 5 bases and the V segment lost 3 bases, leaving 12 bases of the junction unmatched. CDR3 length: 17 residues. As DNA, the CDR3 is TGTGCCAGCAGTTTGGGTAGCGGGGGGGCCCGAAGAAACGAGCAGTACTTC. Its translation is CASSLGSGGARRNEQYF.

V and J are TRBV5-6 and TRBJ1-6; D uncertain. Germline CDR1 SGHDT, CDR2 YYEEEE. V gave up 2 bases and J gave up 7 bases, with 7 bases separating them. The CDR3 covers 13 residues. The CDR3 sequence is CASSFGVNSPLHF. The CDR3 coding sequence is TGTGCCAGCAGCTTTGGGGTGAATTCACCCCTCCACTTT.

In its sample, this clonotype was seen many times. The gene calls are TRBV5-1 and TRBJ1-6, with a weak D call TRBD1 (5 bases). The germline V gene has CDR1 SGHRS and CDR2 YFSETQ. The CDR3 extends over 16 amino acids. V was cut by 2 bases and J by 0 bases, with 9 bases left in between. CDR3 protein: CASSLQARSYNSPLHF. As DNA, the CDR3 is TGCGCCAGCAGCTTACAGGCTCGCTCCTATAATTCACCCCTCCACTTT.

In this sample, this clonotype turned up many times. CDR3 region: CASRPTGNYGYTF. The CDR3 nucleotides are TGTGCCAGCAGACCTACAGGGAACTATGGCTACACCTTC. The genes are TRBV7-8 and TRBJ1-2; tentatively, D is TRBD1 (6 bases). The CDR3 runs to 13 residues. V was trimmed by 6 bases and J by 2 bases, leaving 10 bases between them. Germline loops: CDR1 SGHVS, CDR2 FQNEAQ.

This clonotype was counted ten times or more. The genes are TRBV5-1 and TRBJ2-2, with D hard to call. This CDR3 comprises 12 residues. Trimming shortened V by 4 bases and J by 2 bases, and 3 bases separated the two germline ends. Per germline, CDR1 SGHRS and CDR2 YFSETQ. CDR3 coding DNA: TGCGCCAGCAGCACAAACACCGGGGAGCTGTTTTTT. It translates to CASSTNTGELFF.

Ten or more counts support this clonotype. This chain links TRBV5-1 with TRBJ2-3; the match to TRBD2 covers 9 bases. The J segment lost 3 bases and the V segment lost 3 bases, leaving 8 bases of the junction unmatched. This CDR3 contains 16 residues. Looked up from germline, CDR1 is SGHRS and CDR2 is YFSETQ. DNA for the CDR3: TGCGCCAGCAGCTGGGGGGGGACTAGCCCTACAGATACGCAGTATTTT. The encoded protein is CASSWGGTSPTDTQYF.

This clonotype was recorded many times. The chain uses TRBV12-3 or TRBV12-4 and TRBJ2-3; D unresolved. V dropped 7 bases and J dropped 2 bases, with 10 bases sitting between them. There are 13 residues in the CDR3. The chain's CDR3 is CASTLHSTDTQYF. The CDR3, as DNA: TGTGCCAGCACCTTACATTCCACAGATACGCAGTATTTT.

This clonotype has at least ten counts. The chain joins TRBV27 to TRBJ2-5, with TRBD1 matching 11 bases. Germline trimming cut 7 bases from V and 5 bases from J; bases unmatched to any gene: 6. This CDR3 is built from 14 residues. Germline CDR1 is MNHEY and CDR2 is SMNVEV (reference sequence). The CDR3 coding sequence is TGTGCCAGCAACCCGGGACAGGGGGGGGAGACCCAGTACTTC. It is translated as CASNPGQGGETQYF.

This clonotype has a count of ten or more. The V call is TRBV15, the J call TRBJ1-1; 8 positions agree with TRBD1. Germline lookup yields CDR1 LNHNV and CDR2 YYDKDF (reference sequence). The V gene end was trimmed by 0 bases and the J gene end by 9 bases; junction bases not matched to a gene: 12. The CDR3 is 16 amino acids. CDR3 sequence reads: CATSRDWTGLLEKAFF. CDR3 in DNA: TGTGCCACCAGCAGAGATTGGACAGGGCTCCTAGAGAAAGCTTTCTTT.

CDR3 sequence (DNA): TGTGCCAGCAGTACCCCAGGGGACGGAGATGGCTACACCTTC. Its translation is CASSTPGDGDGYTF. The rearrangement links TRBV28 to TRBJ1-2, with TRBD1 as a possible D gene (6 bases). This CDR3 comprises 14 residues. The germline V and J ends were trimmed by 5 bases and 6 bases, with 16 bases remaining between them. Germline V CDR1 and CDR2: MDHEN, SYDVKM.

This clonotype was counted ten times or more. The rearrangement uses TRBV7-2 and TRBJ1-2; 9 nucleotides align to TRBD1. The CDR3 extends over 15 amino acids. The germline V gene has CDR1 SGHTA and CDR2 FQGNSA. Losses at the gene ends were 4 bases for V and 4 bases for J; bases not matched to a gene: 7. Here the CDR3 reads CASSSGQGKTYGYTF. CDR3 in DNA: TGTGCCAGCAGCTCTGGACAGGGGAAAACCTATGGCTACACCTTC.

Many counts were recorded for this clonotype. CDR3 nucleotides: TGTGCCAGCAGTAGGGACATCCAAGAGACCCAGTACTTC. Translating gives CASSRDIQETQYF. The chain links TRBV6-1 to TRBJ2-5; D may be TRBD1 (6 bases). The germline CDR1 and CDR2 sequences are MNHNS and SASEGT. V lost 5 bases and J 1 base, leaving 8 bases between the germline ends. This CDR3 spans 13 amino acids.